This T cell receptor (beta chain) was identified during a study of cytomegalovirus exposure and HLA in healthy donors. In the PCR, 60 Vbeta and 13 Jbeta primers were used. Sequencing was performed with immunoSEQ multiplex PCR; in TCRdb, only in-frame clones are kept and a portion is missing. Among 120,000 to 150,000 clones listed, 80% to 90% were seen once. The study, taken as a whole, reports: What TCR beta sequences reportedly achieved was accurate prediction of HLA-A and HLA-B alleles in most subjects.

Regarding this clone: Its antigen is unidentified.

Germline CDR1 reads MNHNY; CDR2 reads SVGAGI (reference sequence). Trimming took 2 bases from V and 6 from J, leaving 11 bases between them. The CDR3 runs 13 residues. Every donor was a healthy person donating bone marrow. This rearrangement joins TRBV6-6 to TRBJ2-7; perhaps TRBD1 as D (5 bases). This clonotype was sampled from a middle-aged woman in good health and CMV-seropositive. Sample: PBMCs. This CDR3 is CASSYVVRAEQYF. In DNA form, the CDR3 reads TGTGCCAGCAGTTACGTCGTCAGGGCCGAGCAGTACTTC.